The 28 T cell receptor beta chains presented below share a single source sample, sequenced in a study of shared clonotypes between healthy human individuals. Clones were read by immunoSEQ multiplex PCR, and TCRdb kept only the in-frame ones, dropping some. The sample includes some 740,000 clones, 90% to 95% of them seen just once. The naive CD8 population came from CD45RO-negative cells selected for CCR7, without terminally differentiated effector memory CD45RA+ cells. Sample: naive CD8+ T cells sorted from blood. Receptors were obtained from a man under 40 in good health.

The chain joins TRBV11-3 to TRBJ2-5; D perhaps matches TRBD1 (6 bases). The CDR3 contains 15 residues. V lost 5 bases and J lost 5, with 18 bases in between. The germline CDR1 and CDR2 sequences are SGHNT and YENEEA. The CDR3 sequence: CASSKRGSGVETQYF. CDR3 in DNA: TGTGCCAGCAGCAAAAGAGGGTCAGGGGTCGAGACCCAGTACTTC.

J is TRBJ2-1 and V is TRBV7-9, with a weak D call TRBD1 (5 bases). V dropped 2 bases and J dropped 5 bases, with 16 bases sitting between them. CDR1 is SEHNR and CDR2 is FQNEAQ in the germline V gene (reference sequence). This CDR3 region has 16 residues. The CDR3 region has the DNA TGTGCCAGCAGCTTATCAGGGCCTAGAAAAGACAATGAGCAGTTCTTC. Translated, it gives CASSLSGPRKDNEQFF.

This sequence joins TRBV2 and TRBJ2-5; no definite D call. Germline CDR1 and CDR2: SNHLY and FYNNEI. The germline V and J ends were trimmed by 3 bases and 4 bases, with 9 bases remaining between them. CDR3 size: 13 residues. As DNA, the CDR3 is TGTGCCAGCAGTGAGGGGAATGGAGAGACCCAGTACTTC. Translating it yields CASSEGNGETQYF.

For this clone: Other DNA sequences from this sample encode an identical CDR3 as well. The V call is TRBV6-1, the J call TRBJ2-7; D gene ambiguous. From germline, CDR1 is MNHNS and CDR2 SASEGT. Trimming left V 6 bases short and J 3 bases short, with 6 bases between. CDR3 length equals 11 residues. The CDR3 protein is CASRGGYEQYF. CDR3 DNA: TGTGCCAGCAGGGGTGGCTACGAGCAGTACTTC.

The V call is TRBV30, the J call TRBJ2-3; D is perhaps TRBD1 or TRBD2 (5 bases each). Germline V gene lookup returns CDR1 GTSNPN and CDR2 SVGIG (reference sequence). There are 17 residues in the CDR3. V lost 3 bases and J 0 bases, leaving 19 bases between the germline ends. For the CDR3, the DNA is TGTGCCTGGAGCCGGGGCCTCTCAGCGGCTAGCACAGATACGCAGTATTTT. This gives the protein CAWSRGLSAASTDTQYF.

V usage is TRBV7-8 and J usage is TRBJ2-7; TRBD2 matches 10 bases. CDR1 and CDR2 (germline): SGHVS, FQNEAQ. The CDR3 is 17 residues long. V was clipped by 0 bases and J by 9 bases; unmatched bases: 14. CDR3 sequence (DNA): TGTGCCAGCAGCTTAGCAGCGGGGGGGGGCTCCCGTCTCGGGCAGTACTTC. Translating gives CASSLAAGGGSRLGQYF.

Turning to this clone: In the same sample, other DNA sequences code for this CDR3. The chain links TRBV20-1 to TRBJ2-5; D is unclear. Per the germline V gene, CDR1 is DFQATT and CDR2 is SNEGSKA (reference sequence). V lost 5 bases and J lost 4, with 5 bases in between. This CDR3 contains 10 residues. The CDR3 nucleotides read TGCAGTGCTCAAAGAGAGACCCAGTACTTC. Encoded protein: CSAQRETQYF.

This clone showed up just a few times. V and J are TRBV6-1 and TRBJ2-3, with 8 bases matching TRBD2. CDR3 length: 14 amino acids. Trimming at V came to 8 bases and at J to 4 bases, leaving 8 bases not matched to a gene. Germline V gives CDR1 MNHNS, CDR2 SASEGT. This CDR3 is CASLAGGMPDTQYF. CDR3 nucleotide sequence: TGTGCCAGCTTGGCGGGAGGAATGCCAGATACGCAGTATTTT.

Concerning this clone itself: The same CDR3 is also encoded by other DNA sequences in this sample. The CDR3 DNA reads as TGTGCCAGCAGTGGGGTCGGGACCGGGGAGCTGTTTTTT. Translating it yields CASSGVGTGELFF. V gene TRBV27 combines with J gene TRBJ2-2, with no clear D. Trimming pared 5 bases from V and 5 bases from J, leaving 9 bases between. This CDR3 has 13 residues. The V gene's germline CDR1 is MNHEY and CDR2 SMNVEV (reference sequence).

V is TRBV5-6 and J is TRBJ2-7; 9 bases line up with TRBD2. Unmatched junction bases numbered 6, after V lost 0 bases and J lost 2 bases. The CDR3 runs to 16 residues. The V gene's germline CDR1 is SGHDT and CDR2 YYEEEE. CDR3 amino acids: CASSLVAGEGAYEQYF. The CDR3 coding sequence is TGTGCCAGCAGCTTGGTAGCGGGGGAAGGCGCCTACGAGCAGTACTTC.

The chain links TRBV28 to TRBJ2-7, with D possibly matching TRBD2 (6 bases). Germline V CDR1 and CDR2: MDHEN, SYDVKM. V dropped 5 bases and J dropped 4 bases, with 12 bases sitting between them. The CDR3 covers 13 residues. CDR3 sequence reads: CASSPFAGYEQYF. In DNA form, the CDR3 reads TGTGCCAGCAGTCCCTTTGCGGGATACGAGCAGTACTTC.

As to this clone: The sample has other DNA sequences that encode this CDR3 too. The CDR3 sequence: CASSSGTGVYEQYF. The DNA for the CDR3 is TGTGCCAGCAGCTCCGGGACAGGGGTCTACGAGCAGTACTTC. V usage is TRBV5-4 and J usage is TRBJ2-7; 10 bases map to TRBD1. Trimming removed 3 bases from V and 3 bases from J; junction bases left unmatched: 3. The CDR3 covers 14 residues. The V gene's germline CDR1 is SGHNT and CDR2 YYREEE (reference sequence).

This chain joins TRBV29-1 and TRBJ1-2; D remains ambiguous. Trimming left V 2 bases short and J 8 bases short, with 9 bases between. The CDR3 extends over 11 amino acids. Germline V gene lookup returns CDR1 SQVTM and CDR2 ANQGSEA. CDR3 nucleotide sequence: TGCAGCGTTGAAAGGATGGACGGCTACACCTTC. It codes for CSVERMDGYTF.

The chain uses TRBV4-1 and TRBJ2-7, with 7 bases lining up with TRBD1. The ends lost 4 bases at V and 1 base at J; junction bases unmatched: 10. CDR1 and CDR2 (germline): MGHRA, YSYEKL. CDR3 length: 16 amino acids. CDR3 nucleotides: TGCGCCAGCAGCCGAGGGCCGGGACAGACGTCCTACGAGCAGTACTTC. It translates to CASSRGPGQTSYEQYF.

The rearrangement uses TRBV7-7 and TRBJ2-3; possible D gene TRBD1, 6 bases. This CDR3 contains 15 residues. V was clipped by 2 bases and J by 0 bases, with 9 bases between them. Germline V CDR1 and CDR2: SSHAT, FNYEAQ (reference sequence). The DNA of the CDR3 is TGTGCCAGCAGCTTATCGACAGGTAGCACAGATACGCAGTATTTT. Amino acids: CASSLSTGSTDTQYF.

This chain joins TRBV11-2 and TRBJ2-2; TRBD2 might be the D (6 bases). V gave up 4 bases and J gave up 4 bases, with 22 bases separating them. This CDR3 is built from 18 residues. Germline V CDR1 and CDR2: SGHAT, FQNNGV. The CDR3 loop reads CASSSSPAGFDPTGELFF. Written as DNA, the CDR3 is TGTGCCAGCAGCTCCTCCCCTGCGGGGTTTGACCCCACCGGGGAGCTGTTTTTT.

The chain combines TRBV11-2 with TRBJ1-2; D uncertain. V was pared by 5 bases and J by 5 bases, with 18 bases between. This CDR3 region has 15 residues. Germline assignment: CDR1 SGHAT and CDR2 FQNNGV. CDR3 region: CASSHNSALGYGYTF. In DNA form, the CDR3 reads TGTGCCAGCAGCCACAACAGCGCTCTGGGGTATGGCTACACCTTC.

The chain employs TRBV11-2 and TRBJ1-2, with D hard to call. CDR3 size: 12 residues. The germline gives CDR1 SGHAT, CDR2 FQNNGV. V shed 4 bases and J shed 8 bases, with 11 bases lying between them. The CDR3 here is CASSSVRGGYTF. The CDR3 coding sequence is TGTGCCAGCAGCTCCGTTCGCGGGGGCTACACCTTC.

CDR3 residues: CASTGLYSNQPQHF. The CDR3 nucleotides read TGTGCCAGCACCGGGTTGTATAGCAATCAGCCCCAGCATTTT. This chain links TRBV28 with TRBJ1-5; D gene ambiguous. The CDR3 sequence is 14 residues long. Germline CDR1 and CDR2: MDHEN and SYDVKM. V was clipped by 7 bases and J by 0 bases, with 10 bases between them.

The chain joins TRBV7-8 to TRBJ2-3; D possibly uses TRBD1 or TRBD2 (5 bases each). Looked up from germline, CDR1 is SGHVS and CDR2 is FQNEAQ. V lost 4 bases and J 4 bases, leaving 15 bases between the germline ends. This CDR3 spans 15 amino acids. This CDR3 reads CASSSQGGGPDTQYF. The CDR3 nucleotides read TGTGCCAGCAGCTCCCAGGGTGGAGGCCCAGATACGCAGTATTTT.

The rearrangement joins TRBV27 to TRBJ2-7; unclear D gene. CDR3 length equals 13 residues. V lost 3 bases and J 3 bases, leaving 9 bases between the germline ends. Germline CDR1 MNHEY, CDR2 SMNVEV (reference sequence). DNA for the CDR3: TGTGCCAGCAGTTTTTCCAGGAACTACGAGCAGTACTTC. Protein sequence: CASSFSRNYEQYF.

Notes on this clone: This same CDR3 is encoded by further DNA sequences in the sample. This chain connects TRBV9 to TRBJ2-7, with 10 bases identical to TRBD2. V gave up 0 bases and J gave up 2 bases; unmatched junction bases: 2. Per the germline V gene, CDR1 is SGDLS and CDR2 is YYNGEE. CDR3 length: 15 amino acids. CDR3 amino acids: CASSVASGSTYEQYF. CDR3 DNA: TGTGCCAGCAGCGTAGCTAGCGGGAGCACCTACGAGCAGTACTTC.

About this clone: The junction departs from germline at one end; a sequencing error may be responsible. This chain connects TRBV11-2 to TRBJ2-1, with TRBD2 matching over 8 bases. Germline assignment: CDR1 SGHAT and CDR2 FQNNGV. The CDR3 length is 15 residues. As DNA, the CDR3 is TGCGCCAGCAGCCAAGTAACTAGCAGCGGGGGTGAGCAGTTCTTC. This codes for CASSQVTSSGGEQFF.

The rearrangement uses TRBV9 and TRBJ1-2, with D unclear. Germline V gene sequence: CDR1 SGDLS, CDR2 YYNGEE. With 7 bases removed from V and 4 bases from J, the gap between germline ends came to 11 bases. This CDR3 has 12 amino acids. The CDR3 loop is CASHRRSYGYTF. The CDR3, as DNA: TGTGCCAGCCACAGACGATCCTATGGCTACACCTTC.

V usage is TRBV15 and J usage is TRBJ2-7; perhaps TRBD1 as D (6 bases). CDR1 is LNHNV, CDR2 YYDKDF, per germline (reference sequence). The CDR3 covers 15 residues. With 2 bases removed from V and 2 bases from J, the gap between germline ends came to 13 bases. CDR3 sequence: CATSRSRTDTYEQYF. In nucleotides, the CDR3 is TGTGCCACCAGCAGAAGCCGGACAGACACCTACGAGCAGTACTTC.

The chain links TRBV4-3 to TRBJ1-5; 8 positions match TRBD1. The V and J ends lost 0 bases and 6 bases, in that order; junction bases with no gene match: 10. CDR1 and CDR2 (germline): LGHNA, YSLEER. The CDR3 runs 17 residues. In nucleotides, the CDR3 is TGCGCCAGCAGCCAAGACGTGACAGGGGTGATCTCTCAGCCCCAGCATTTT. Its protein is CASSQDVTGVISQPQHF.

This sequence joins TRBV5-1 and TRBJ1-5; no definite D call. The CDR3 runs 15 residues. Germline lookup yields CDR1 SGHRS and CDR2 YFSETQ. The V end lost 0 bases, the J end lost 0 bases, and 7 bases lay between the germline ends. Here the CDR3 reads CASSLGVNSNQPQHF. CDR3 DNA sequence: TGCGCCAGCAGCTTGGGGGTCAATAGCAATCAGCCCCAGCATTTT.

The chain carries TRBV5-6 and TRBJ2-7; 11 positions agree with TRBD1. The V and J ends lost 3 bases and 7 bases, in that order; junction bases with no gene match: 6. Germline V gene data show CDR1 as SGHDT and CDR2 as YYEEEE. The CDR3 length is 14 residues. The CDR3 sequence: CASSSGQGAWEQYF. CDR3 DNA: TGTGCCAGCAGCTCTGGACAGGGGGCATGGGAGCAGTACTTC.